This passage covers 8 T cell receptor beta chains from one sample sequenced in a study of blood T cells in healthy people across ages. It was with a sample-barcoded 5' primer and a J-beta primer mix that a second PCR of about 6 to 11 cycles was run. TCRdb reprocessed the 5' RACE reads with MiXCR, giving one entry per CDR3 protein. The sample consists of around 1.5 million distinct CDR3 sequences, approximately 63% of them appearing once. Sequencing used blood. Receptors originate from a man between 18 and 29 years old in good health.

The V gene is TRBV7-2, the J gene TRBJ2-2, with 10 bases matching TRBD2. CDR1 and CDR2 (germline): SGHTA, FQGNSA. The V segment lost 5 bases and the J segment 3 bases; nucleotides outside the gene matches: 15. This CDR3 has 19 residues. The CDR3 sequence: CASSRWASGSMGDTGELFF. The CDR3 bases are TGTGCCAGCAGCCGCTGGGCTAGCGGGAGTATGGGGGACACCGGGGAGCTGTTTTTT. Supplemented by reference TRBV7-2 and TRBJ2-2, the full variable domain reads GAGVSQSPSNKVTEKGKDVELRCDPISGHTALYWYRQSLGQGLEFLIYFQGNSAPDKSGLPSDRFSAERTGGSVSTLTIQRTQQEDSAVYLCASSRWASGSMGDTGELFFGEGSRLTVL.

V and J are TRBV2 and TRBJ2-5, with D possibly TRBD2 on 6 matching bases. The J call may be wrong; the DNA end is better matched by TRBJ2-7. In germline, CDR1 is SNHLY, CDR2 FYNNEI. The CDR3 totals 16 residues. The CDR3 sequence: CASRPRLGTPSYEQYF. The CDR3 DNA reads TGTGCCAGCAGGCCAAGACTAGGAACCCCATCCTACGAGCAGTACTTC.

The sample holds many counts of this clonotype. In DNA, the CDR3 is TGCAGTGCTAGAGATTCCCCAGGGGGCCAGCCCCAGCATTTT. Amino acid sequence: CSARDSPGGQPQHF. The chain carries TRBV20-1 and TRBJ1-5; 8 bases align to TRBD1. This CDR3 spans 14 amino acids. Germline CDR1 is DFQATT and CDR2 is SNEGSKA (reference sequence). The V gene end was trimmed by 0 bases and the J gene end by 7 bases; junction bases not matched to a gene: 5.

This clonotype was counted once. This chain joins TRBV18 and TRBJ2-7, with TRBD2 matching over 13 bases. The CDR3 is 18 residues long. The V gene's germline CDR1 is KGHSH and CDR2 LQKENI. The ends lost 6 bases at V and 4 bases at J; junction bases unmatched: 15. The CDR3 reads CASSDGTSGNKGLYEQYF. The DNA for the CDR3 is TGTGCCAGCTCCGACGGGACTAGCGGGAATAAAGGCCTTTACGAGCAGTACTTC.

The chain is built from TRBV29-1 and TRBJ2-2; 9 bases align to TRBD1. CDR3 length: 14 residues. J was trimmed by 8 bases and V by 3 bases; bases with no gene match: 7. Germline V CDR1 and CDR2: SQVTM, ANQGSEA. The DNA for the CDR3 is TGCAGCGTTGACGCTGGGACAGGGACGGGGGAGCTGTTTTTT. This translates into CSVDAGTGTGELFF.

This rearrangement joins TRBV4-1 to TRBJ2-2, with unresolved D. CDR3 length: 15 amino acids. The germline gives CDR1 MGHRA, CDR2 YSYEKL. Trimming removed 3 bases at V and 0 bases at J, with 8 bases between. This chain's CDR3 is CASSQGPSNTGELFF. The CDR3 DNA reads as TGCGCCAGCAGCCAGGGCCCTTCGAACACCGGGGAGCTGTTTTTT.

As concerns this clonotype: Germline and junction disagree at one end, which may indicate a read error. The chain joins TRBV5-6 to TRBJ1-5, with D possibly being TRBD1 (5 bases). Germline assignment: CDR1 SGHDT and CDR2 YYEEEE. The CDR3 has 15 amino acids. The DNA of the CDR3 is TGTGCCGGCAGCCGACGGGGGGGTAGCAATCAGCCCCAGCATTTT. Protein product: CAGSRRGGSNQPQHF.

The table lists this clonotype with a few counts. The V call is TRBV6-6, the J call TRBJ1-5; 7 positions match TRBD1. CDR1 and CDR2 (germline): MNHNY, SVGAGI (reference sequence). The CDR3 is 14 residues long. The V segment lost 3 bases and the J segment 7 bases; nucleotides outside the gene matches: 6. CDR3 loop: CASSYTGGGQPQHF. CDR3 DNA sequence: TGTGCCAGCAGTTATACGGGAGGGGGCCAGCCCCAGCATTTT.